This T cell receptor (beta chain) was found in a study of T cell changes during pregnancy in multiple sclerosis. The method was immunoSEQ multiplex PCR; TCRdb's version includes in-frame clones alone and lacks a portion of them. The sample gives more than 45,000 clones, 80% to 95% of which show up once; about 0.6% is in the top ten. Germline V gives CDR1 SGHTA, CDR2 FQGNSA. Trimming removed 0 bases from V and 2 bases from J; junction bases left unmatched: 5. The CDR3 runs to 17 residues. The genes are TRBV7-2 and TRBJ1-3; TRBD1 agrees at 9 bases. Material: CD4+ T cells from peripheral blood mononuclear cells, obtained after pregnancy. This TCR was sampled from a female donor with multiple sclerosis, enrolled in a pregnancy study. DNA for the CDR3: TGTGCCAGCAGCTTAGCGGGGACAGGGTTAGCTGGAAACACCATATATTTT. Protein sequence: CASSLAGTGLAGNTIYF.